This T cell receptor beta chain is drawn from a study of identical twins. Findings and caveats of the study: Twins showed weaker excess sharing in their beta out-of-frame sequences. A cross-sectional statistical analysis, not follow-up of the same donors, supported the conclusions.

Each CDR3 protein is one row after TCRdb ran MiXCR on the 5' RACE reads. The sample consists of 400,000 to 500,000 distinct CDR3 sequences, around 18% of them appearing once. Concerning this clonotype itself: What it binds is not known.

Trimming took off 6 bases at V and 5 bases at J, with 19 bases between the two ends. The CDR3 has 14 residues. Germline V gene data show CDR1 as DFQATT and CDR2 as SNEGSKA (reference sequence). The chain couples TRBV20-1 to TRBJ2-5; TRBD2 might be the D (5 bases). The sequence came from a man aged 45 to 65 in good health. The sequenced material came from naive T cells sorted from blood. CDR3 loop: CSATYRRERETQYF. The CDR3 DNA reads as TGCAGTGCAACATACCGAAGGGAGAGGGAGACCCAGTACTTC.